This is a list of T cell receptor beta chains from one sample in a study of OX40 agonist ivuxolimab in advanced cancers. TCRdb's table, derived via immunoSEQ multiplex PCR, lists solely in-frame clones and lacks some. The table records over 20,000 clones, approximately 85% of them present only once. The sequences come from CD4+ or CD8+ T cells sorted from blood, collected in a trial of the OX40 agonist ivuxolimab. These receptors all stem from an adult with an advanced solid tumor such as melanoma, head and neck, liver or kidney cancer. The CDR3 runs from the conserved cysteine through the conserved F or W. Each record gives: V gene, J gene, CDR3 protein.

>TRBV6-1|TRBJ1-1
CATRAPGGRAEAFF
>TRBV7-9|TRBJ2-7
CASTPGTNEQYF
>TRBV10-3|TRBJ2-2
CAISEFRPIHTGELFF
>TRBV7-8|TRBJ2-7
CASSPGYEQYF
>TRBV19|TRBJ1-3
CASSLVAGGNTIYF
>TRBV5-8|TRBJ2-7
CATYSGQTGGEQYF
>TRBV4-1|TRBJ2-1
CASSQAFYIGRYNEQFF
>TRBV13|TRBJ2-2
CASSLDGGITGELFF
>TRBV6-6|TRBJ1-2
CASTSRGAGHGYTF
>TRBV9|TRBJ2-1
CASSEGDSSGADNEQFF
>TRBV4-2|TRBJ1-1
CASSQARTGSPEAFF
>TRBV7-9|TRBJ1-2
CASSLVRVERGDGYTF
>TRBV5-6|TRBJ2-5
CASSLSSGETQYF
>TRBV19|TRBJ2-3
CASSIGSLTSTDTQYF
>TRBV5-8|TRBJ2-1
CASSFGSGSYNEQFF
>TRBV7-8|TRBJ2-5
CASSLRRYQETQYF
>TRBV6-5|TRBJ2-7
CASRDRVSYEQYF
>TRBV4-1|TRBJ2-1
CASSQNLAAGGPSEQFF
>TRBV9|TRBJ2-1
CASSVTASGRAHNEQFF
>TRBV7-9|TRBJ2-5
CASSVGGRRQETQYF
>TRBV27|TRBJ2-5
CASSPGTSGRETQYF